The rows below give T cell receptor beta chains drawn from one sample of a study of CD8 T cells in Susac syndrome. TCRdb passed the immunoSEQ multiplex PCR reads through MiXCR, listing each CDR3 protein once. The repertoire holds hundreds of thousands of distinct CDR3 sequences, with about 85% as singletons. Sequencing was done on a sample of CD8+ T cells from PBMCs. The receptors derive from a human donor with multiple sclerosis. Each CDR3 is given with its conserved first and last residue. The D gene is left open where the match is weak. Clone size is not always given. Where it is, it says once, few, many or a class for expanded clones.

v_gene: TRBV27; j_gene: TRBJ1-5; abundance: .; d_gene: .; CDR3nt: TGTGCCAGCAGACCTACAGGGTTCAGACAGCCCCAGCATTTT; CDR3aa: CASRPTGFRQPQHF
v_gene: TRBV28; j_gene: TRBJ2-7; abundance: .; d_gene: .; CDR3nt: TGTGCCAGCCGACTCTTACAGGGTACCTCCTACGAGCAGTACTTC; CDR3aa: CASRLLQGTSYEQYF
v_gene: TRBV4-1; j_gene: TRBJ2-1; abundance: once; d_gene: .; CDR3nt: TGCGCCAGCAGCCAAGAGGGGGCTCAAACCGAGCAGTTCTTC; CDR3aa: CASSQEGAQTEQFF
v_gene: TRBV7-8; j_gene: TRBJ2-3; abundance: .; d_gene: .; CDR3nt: TGTGCCAGCAGCTTAGGGGGCTTAGATACGCAGTATTTT; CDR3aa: CASSLGGLDTQYF
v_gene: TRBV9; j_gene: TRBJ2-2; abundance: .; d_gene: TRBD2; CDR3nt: TGTGCCAGCAGCGGGGGGACTAGCGGGAGTAGTAGGGAGCTGTTTTTT; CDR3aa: CASSGGTSGSSRELFF
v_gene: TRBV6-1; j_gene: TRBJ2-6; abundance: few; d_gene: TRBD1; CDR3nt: TGTGCCAGCAGCCCGTATTGGACAGGCGATGGATCTGGGGCCAACGTCCTGACTTTC; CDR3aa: CASSPYWTGDGSGANVLTF
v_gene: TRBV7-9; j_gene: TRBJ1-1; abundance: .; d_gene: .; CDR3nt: TGTGCCAGCAGCTTAGCGGGCCAGGGCGACACTGAAGTTTTCTTT; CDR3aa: CASSLAGQGDTEVFF
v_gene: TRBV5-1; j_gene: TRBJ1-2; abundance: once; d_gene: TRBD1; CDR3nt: TGCGCCAGCAGTACAGGGGGCTTAGTCTATGGCTACACCTTC; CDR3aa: CASSTGGLVYGYTF
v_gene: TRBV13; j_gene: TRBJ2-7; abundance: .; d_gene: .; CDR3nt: TGTGCCAGCAGCTTAGCAGCCGCGGGATACGAGCAGTACTTC; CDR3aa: CASSLAAAGYEQYF
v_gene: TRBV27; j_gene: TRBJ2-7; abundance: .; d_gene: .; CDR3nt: TGTGCCAGCAGCTTGGGTTACGACCAGTACTTC; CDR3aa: CASSLGYDQYF
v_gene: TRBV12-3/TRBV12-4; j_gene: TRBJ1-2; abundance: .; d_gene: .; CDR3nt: TGTGCCAGCAGTTTAGCGATAAGGGATGGCTACACCTTC; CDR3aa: CASSLAIRDGYTF
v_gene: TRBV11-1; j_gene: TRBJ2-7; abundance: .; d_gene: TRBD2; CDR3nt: TGTGCCAGCAGCTTAGGGCGCGGTATCACTAGCGGGAGGGATTTATACGAGCAGTACTTC; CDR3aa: CASSLGRGITSGRDLYEQYF
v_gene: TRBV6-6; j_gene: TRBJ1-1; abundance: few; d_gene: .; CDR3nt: TGTGCCAGCAGTTACCCGGGGGGTGAGACTGAAGCTTTCTTT; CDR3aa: CASSYPGGETEAFF
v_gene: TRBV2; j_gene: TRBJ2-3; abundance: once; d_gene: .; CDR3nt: TGTGCCAGCAGTGAAGGGGTCGCGGGCGGTGATACGCAGTATTTT; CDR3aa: CASSEGVAGGDTQYF
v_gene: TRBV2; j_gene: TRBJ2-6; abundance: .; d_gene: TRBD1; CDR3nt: TGTGCCAGCCCCACCGGGACAGGGGGCGCTGGGGCCAACGTCCTGACTTTC; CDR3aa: CASPTGTGGAGANVLTF
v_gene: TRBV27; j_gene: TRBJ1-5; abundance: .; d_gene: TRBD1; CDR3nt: TGTGCCAGCAGTTTCTCAGGGGGGGCCAGGCAGCCCCAGCATTTT; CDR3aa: CASSFSGGARQPQHF
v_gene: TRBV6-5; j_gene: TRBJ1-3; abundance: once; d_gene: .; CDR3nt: TGTGCCAGCAGCCATGACAGAACCCTTGGAAACACCATATATTTT; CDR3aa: CASSHDRTLGNTIYF
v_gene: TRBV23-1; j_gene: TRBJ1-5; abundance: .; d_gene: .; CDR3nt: TGCGCCAGCAGTCAAAACTATCGACAGAGAGAACAGCCCCAGCATTTT; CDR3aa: CASSQNYRQREQPQHF
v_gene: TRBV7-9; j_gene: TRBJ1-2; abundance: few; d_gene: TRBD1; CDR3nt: TGTGCCAGCAGTTCAACAGGGGGAGGCTATGGCTACACCTTC; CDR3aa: CASSSTGGGYGYTF
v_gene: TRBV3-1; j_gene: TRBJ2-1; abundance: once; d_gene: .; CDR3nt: TGTGCCAGCAGCCAAGATATCACAGGGAGCGGTGAGCAGTTCTTC; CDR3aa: CASSQDITGSGEQFF
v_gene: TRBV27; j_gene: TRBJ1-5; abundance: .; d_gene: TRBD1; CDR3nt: TGTGCCAGCAGTTTCGGTCGACAGGGGAATCAGCCCCAGCATTTT; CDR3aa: CASSFGRQGNQPQHF
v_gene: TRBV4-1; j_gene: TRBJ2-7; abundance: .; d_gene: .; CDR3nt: TGCGCCAGCAGCCCCTTATGGGGGGGCGCGGAGGAGCAGTACTTC; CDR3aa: CASSPLWGGAEEQYF
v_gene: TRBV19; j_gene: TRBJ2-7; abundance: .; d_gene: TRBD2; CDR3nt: TGTGCCAGTACCCCGGGACTAGCGTCTTCCTACGAGCAGTACTTC; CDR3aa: CASTPGLASSYEQYF
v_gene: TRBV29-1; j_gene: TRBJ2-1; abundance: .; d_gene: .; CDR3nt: TGCAGCGTTGAAGGCACTCGGGGAGTGGCCTACAATGAGCAGTTCTTC; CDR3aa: CSVEGTRGVAYNEQFF
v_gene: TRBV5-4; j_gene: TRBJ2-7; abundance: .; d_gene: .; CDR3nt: TGTGCCAGCAGCCGATCCCACCAGGTACGTCCCGGGAAGATCAACGAGCAGTACTTC; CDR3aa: CASSRSHQVRPGKINEQYF
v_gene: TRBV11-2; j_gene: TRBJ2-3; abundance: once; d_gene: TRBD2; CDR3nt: TGTGCCAGCAGCTTAGTTAGGACTAGCGGGAGTGGGGGCACAGATACGCAGTATTTT; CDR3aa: CASSLVRTSGSGGTDTQYF
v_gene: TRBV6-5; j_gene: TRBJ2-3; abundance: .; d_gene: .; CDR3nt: TGTGCCAGCAGTCCTTCGGGGTACGGCACAGATACGCAGTATTTT; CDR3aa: CASSPSGYGTDTQYF
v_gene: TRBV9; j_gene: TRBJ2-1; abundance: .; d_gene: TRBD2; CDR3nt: TGTGCCAGCAGCACGAGCGGGAGAGACTACAATGAGCAGTTCTTC; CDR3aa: CASSTSGRDYNEQFF
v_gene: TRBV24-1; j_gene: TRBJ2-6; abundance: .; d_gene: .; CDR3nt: TGTGCCACCAGTGACTCTGGGGCCAACGTCCTGACTTTC; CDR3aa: CATSDSGANVLTF
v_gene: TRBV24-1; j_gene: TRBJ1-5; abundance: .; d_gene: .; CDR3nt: TGTGCCACCAGTGACAAGACGGCTAGGGGGTTATCGCCCCAGCATTTT; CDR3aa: CATSDKTARGLSPQHF
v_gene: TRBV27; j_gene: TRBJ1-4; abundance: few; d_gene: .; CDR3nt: TGTGCCAGCAGTTATGGGATTAATGAAAAACTGTTTTTT; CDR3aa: CASSYGINEKLFF